A single sample gave rise to the 22 T cell receptor beta chains below, sequenced in a study of control samples from healthy donors and cancer patients. The repertoire was sequenced with immunoSEQ multiplex PCR; TCRdb's copy has only in-frame clones and lacks some. The sample shows approximately 79,000 clones, around 91% of them seen only once. The sequenced sample was blood. The receptor source for this set is a man between 45 and 60 years old in good health.

This clone was seen a single time. This chain joins TRBV19 and TRBJ1-3, with 7 bases that match TRBD1. After removal of 10 bases from V and 0 bases from J, the junction contained 12 bases not matched to a gene. The germline V gene has CDR1 LNHDA and CDR2 SQIVND (reference sequence). The CDR3 runs to 16 residues. The CDR3 is CATAKQGSISGNTIYF. The DNA for the CDR3 is TGTGCCACCGCGAAACAGGGGTCAATCTCTGGAAACACCATATATTTT. Variable domain in full (rest from reference TRBV19 and TRBJ1-3): DGGITQSPKYLFRKEGQNVTLSCEQNLNHDAMYWYRQDPGQGLRLIYYSQIVNDFQKGDIAEGYSVSREKKESFPLTVTSAQKNPTAFYLCATAKQGSISGNTIYFGEGSWLTVV.

Turning to this clone: The sample has other DNA sequences that encode this CDR3 too. This chain uses TRBV5-4 with TRBJ2-5; possible D gene TRBD1, 5 bases. Germline V lookup: CDR1 SGHNT, CDR2 YYREEE (reference sequence). Trimming stripped 4 bases from V and 6 bases from J, with 19 bases between. The CDR3 has 15 amino acids. CDR3 nucleotides: TGTGCCAGCAGCATGGACAATCTGACACCCAAGACCCAGTACTTC. This codes for CASSMDNLTPKTQYF.

This chain joins TRBV7-2 and TRBJ2-3; TRBD2 aligns across 13 bases. Per the germline V gene, CDR1 is SGHTA and CDR2 is FQGNSA. Trimming at V came to 4 bases and at J to 2 bases, leaving 3 bases not matched to a gene. The CDR3 covers 16 residues. Here the CDR3 reads CASSSLAGGTTDTQYF. As DNA, the CDR3 is TGTGCCAGCAGCTCACTAGCGGGGGGGACCACAGATACGCAGTATTTT. Full variable domain (missing parts from reference TRBV7-2 and TRBJ2-3): GAGVSQSPSNKVTEKGKDVELRCDPISGHTALYWYRQSLGQGLEFLIYFQGNSAPDKSGLPSDRFSAERTGGSVSTLTIQRTQQEDSAVYLCASSSLAGGTTDTQYFGPGTRLTVL.

The CDR3 reads CASSLDPGVPDTQYF. In nucleotides, the CDR3 is TGTGCCAGCAGCTTAGACCCGGGGGTACCAGATACGCAGTATTTT. V and J are TRBV7-2 and TRBJ2-3, with TRBD2 as a possible D gene (6 bases). CDR3 length: 15 residues. Trimming took off 1 base at V and 4 bases at J, with 12 bases between the two ends. Germline V CDR1 and CDR2: SGHTA, FQGNSA.

V and J are TRBV7-8 and TRBJ2-1; D remains unclear. V shed 5 bases and J shed 3 bases, with 14 bases lying between them. The CDR3 contains 15 residues. Germline V gene data show CDR1 as SGHVS and CDR2 as FQNEAQ. CDR3 region: CASSHLAGNYNEQFF. CDR3 in DNA: TGTGCCAGCAGCCACCTGGCCGGAAACTACAATGAGCAGTTCTTC.

The rearrangement joins TRBV7-9 to TRBJ2-2, with TRBD1 identical over 11 bases. This CDR3 contains 15 residues. Losses at the gene ends were 4 bases for V and 5 bases for J; bases not matched to a gene: 3. The germline gives CDR1 SEHNR, CDR2 FQNEAQ (reference sequence). CDR3 sequence reads: CASSWTGGKTGELFF. In nucleotides, the CDR3 is TGTGCCAGCAGCTGGACAGGGGGCAAAACCGGGGAGCTGTTTTTT.

This chain links TRBV3-1 (or the pseudogene TRBV3-2) with TRBJ1-2; weak D call: TRBD1 (5 bases). Germline V lookup: CDR1 LGHDT, CDR2 YNNKEL (reference sequence). This CDR3 spans 13 amino acids. V dropped 0 bases and J dropped 6 bases, with 8 bases sitting between them. The chain's CDR3 is CASSQDRVDGYTF. CDR3 DNA: TGTGCCAGCAGCCAAGACAGGGTGGATGGCTACACCTTC.

J is TRBJ2-1 and V is TRBV12-5; TRBD2 might be the D (6 bases). The CDR3 totals 15 residues. CDR1 is LGHNT, CDR2 FRNRAP, per germline. V lost 3 bases to trimming and J lost 2 bases, with 11 bases between them. The CDR3 region has the DNA TGTGCTAGTGGTTTCCGGGACTCCCCCTACAATGAGCAGTTCTTC. Its translation: CASGFRDSPYNEQFF.

J is TRBJ1-1 and V is TRBV13, with 7 bases that match TRBD1. The CDR3 sequence is 15 residues long. Per germline, CDR1 PRHDT and CDR2 FYEKMQ (reference sequence). With 5 bases clipped from V and 3 bases from J, the junction kept 9 bases outside the gene matches. The CDR3 DNA reads as TGTGCCAGCAGCCCCTTAGACAGGGTACACACTGAAGCTTTCTTT. Its translation: CASSPLDRVHTEAFF.

This chain uses TRBV30 with TRBJ1-1; a possible D gene is TRBD1 (6 bases). Germline CDR1 GTSNPN, CDR2 SVGIG (reference sequence). V was pared by 1 base and J by 1 base, with 19 bases between. The CDR3 length is 17 residues. The CDR3 DNA is TGTGCCTGGAGTGGGATTCACCGGGGGCGACAGAACACTGAAGCTTTCTTT. Translation: CAWSGIHRGRQNTEAFF.

The chain links TRBV5-1 to TRBJ2-3; 7 nucleotides align to TRBD1. The ends lost 4 bases at V and 2 bases at J; junction bases unmatched: 4. This CDR3 region has 14 residues. CDR1 SGHRS and CDR2 YFSETQ come from the germline V gene. The CDR3 region is CASSLQGLTDTQYF. For the CDR3, the DNA is TGCGCCAGCAGCCTACAGGGGCTCACAGATACGCAGTATTTT.

Only one count was recorded for this clone. The J gene is TRBJ2-5, the V gene TRBV18, with D uncertain. CDR1 and CDR2 from the germline V gene are KGHSH and LQKENI. Between the trimmed V and J ends, which lost 3 bases and 5 bases, there was a span of 7 bases. CDR3 length: 12 residues. The CDR3 protein is CASSPGGETQYF. Here the CDR3 DNA reads TGTGCCAGCTCACCGGGCGGCGAGACCCAGTACTTC.

The V and J genes are TRBV25-1 and TRBJ1-2, with D possibly TRBD1 on 5 matching bases. Germline values: CDR1 MGHDK, CDR2 SYGVNS. There are 15 residues in the CDR3. Trimming removed 1 base from V and 4 bases from J, with 13 bases in between. The CDR3 protein is CASSEWGSRFYGYTF. In nucleotides, the CDR3 is TGTGCCAGCAGTGAATGGGGGAGCCGTTTCTATGGCTACACCTTC.

This clone occurred once. The chain carries TRBV10-1 and TRBJ2-2, with unresolved D. There are 15 residues in the CDR3. V was trimmed by 3 bases and J by 4 bases, leaving 12 bases between them. Per germline, CDR1 WNHNN and CDR2 SYGVQD (reference sequence). The CDR3 nucleotides read TGCGCCAGCAGTGAAATGGGAAAGGGCACCGGGGAGCTGTTTTTT. Protein: CASSEMGKGTGELFF.

The gene calls are TRBV6-5 and TRBJ1-6; 9 nucleotides match TRBD1. Germline lookup yields CDR1 MNHEY and CDR2 SVGAGI. This CDR3 is built from 15 residues. V lost 0 bases, J lost 13 bases, and 7 bases stayed unmatched. In nucleotides, the CDR3 is TGTGCCAGCAGTTACTCAACAGGGGGCTCTTGGCCCCTCCACTTT. Residues: CASSYSTGGSWPLHF.

The chain carries TRBV18 and TRBJ1-2; D ambiguous. V was pared by 7 bases and J by 8 bases, with 20 bases between. The CDR3 totals 14 residues. The germline V gene encodes CDR1 KGHSH and CDR2 LQKENI. CDR3 amino acids: CASWRGRPAVGYTF. Here the CDR3 DNA reads TGTGCCAGCTGGAGAGGCAGGCCCGCGGTAGGCTACACCTTC.

This clone was counted a single time. This sequence joins TRBV11-3 and TRBJ2-4; 7 bases match TRBD1. Germline CDR1 is SGHNT and CDR2 is YENEEA. The ends lost 1 base at V and 11 bases at J; junction bases unmatched: 5. CDR3 length: 13 residues. The CDR3: CASSLGPDRVQYF. In DNA form, the CDR3 reads TGTGCCAGCAGCTTAGGCCCTGACAGGGTTCAGTACTTC. Full variable domain (outside the CDR3, taken from reference TRBV11-3 and TRBJ2-4): EAGVVQSPRYKIIEKKQPVAFWCNPISGHNTLYWYLQNLGQGPELLIRYENEEAVDDSQLPKDRFSAERLKGVDSTLKIQPAELGDSAVYLCASSLGPDRVQYFGAGTRLSVL.

The V and J genes are TRBV11-2 and TRBJ2-3; D remains unclear. Trimming took off 5 bases at V and 6 bases at J, with 12 bases between the two ends. Germline CDR1 and CDR2: SGHAT and FQNNGV. The CDR3 runs to 13 residues. The CDR3, as DNA: TGTGCCAGCAGCCCCCAGCCGCCCGATACGCAGTATTTT. It yields the protein CASSPQPPDTQYF.

This chain links TRBV30 with TRBJ2-2; the match to TRBD2 covers 13 bases. Germline CDR1 reads GTSNPN; CDR2 reads SVGIG (reference sequence). The V gene end was trimmed by 0 bases and the J gene end by 0 bases; junction bases not matched to a gene: 4. The CDR3 sequence is 18 residues long. CDR3 in amino acids: CAWSVGTSGVPNTGELFF. The CDR3 region has the DNA TGTGCCTGGAGTGTAGGGACTAGCGGGGTCCCGAACACCGGGGAGCTGTTTTTT.

This clone was counted only a few times. The chain is built from TRBV7-3 and TRBJ1-5; the D gene is possibly TRBD1 (5 bases). The CDR3 runs 13 residues. Germline V CDR1 and CDR2: SGHTA, FQGTGA. Trimming took off 8 bases at V and 0 bases at J, with 8 bases between the two ends. CDR3 coding DNA: TGTGCCAGCTCGGGGGATAGCAATCAGCCCCAGCATTTT. Translating gives CASSGDSNQPQHF. Full variable domain (missing parts from reference TRBV7-3 and TRBJ1-5): GAGVSQTPSNKVTEKGKYVELRCDPISGHTALYWYRQSLGQGPEFLIYFQGTGAADDSGLPNDRFFAVRPEGSVSTLKIQRTERGDSAVYLCASSGDSNQPQHFGDGTRLSIL.

V gene TRBV11-3 combines with J gene TRBJ1-6; D gene uncertain. V shed 5 bases and J shed 6 bases, with 8 bases lying between them. From germline, CDR1 is SGHNT and CDR2 YENEEA. This CDR3 has 13 residues. CDR3 protein: CASSRGPNSPLHF. The CDR3 DNA follows: TGTGCCAGCAGCCGAGGACCTAATTCACCCCTCCACTTT.

In this sample, this clone turned up once. J is TRBJ1-1 and V is TRBV2; 8 bases are a match to TRBD1. J lost 1 base, V lost 7 bases, and 8 bases had no gene match. The CDR3 runs 15 residues. Germline V lookup: CDR1 SNHLY, CDR2 FYNNEI. The CDR3 nucleotides read TGTGCCAGCATCGCAGGGGGCTCTCAGAACACTGAAGCTTTCTTT. Protein product: CASIAGGSQNTEAFF.